This T cell receptor (beta chain) was documented in a study of a mutant IDH1 vaccine in newly diagnosed glioma. About this clone: Its target is unknown.

Data came from immunoSEQ multiplex PCR; TCRdb stores just in-frame clones and leaves some out. Among roughly 70,000 clones listed, 70% to 85% were seen once. Germline V gene sequence: CDR1 SEHNR, CDR2 FQNEAQ (reference sequence). The CDR3 loop spans 12 amino acids. Trimming removed 5 bases at V and 2 bases at J, with 6 bases between. Indicated time point: week 11, during vaccination. A 20-mer mutant IDH1 peptide at 300 ug was injected subcutaneously with topical imiquimod. This specimen consisted of PBMCs, obtained from a glioma patient whose treatment included an IDH1 peptide vaccine. The receptor's source is a woman aged 45 to 65 with glioma. The V gene is TRBV7-9, the J gene TRBJ1-2; D ambiguous. Here the CDR3 DNA reads TGTGCCAGCAGCCCCGCGAACTATGGCTACACCTTC. Encoded protein: CASSPANYGYTF.